This T cell receptor (beta chain) was sequenced in a study of blood T cell repertoires in COVID-19. Background on the study: There were acute and convalescent COVID-19 samples, and they came from the United States, Italy and Spain. PBMCs, B-cell-depleted T cells, or T cells were the source of the cDNA or gDNA that made up the material.

Seattle enrolled patients during active infection and tracked them longitudinally. In the original processing: How many nucleated cells were present was estimated from reference gene primer amplification. The assay was immunoSEQ multiplex PCR, and TCRdb's table has in-frame clones only and misses some. The D gene and trimming were derived from the DNA, and the V and J assignments and clone size from that table. There are roughly 200,000 clones in the sample; roughly 84% occur only once, and about 18% lies in the top ten. The CDR3 length is 15 residues. Unmatched junction bases numbered 11, after V lost 4 bases and J lost 8 bases. CDR1 SEHNR and CDR2 FQNEAQ come from the germline V gene (reference sequence).

Sequenced material: peripheral blood. The V gene is TRBV7-9, the J gene TRBJ1-5; 7 bases line up with TRBD1. This receptor was obtained from a person aged 70 to 85 with COVID-19, enrolled during active disease. The CDR3, as DNA: TGTGCCAGCAGCTCTAACAGGGGAAGTTGGGAGCCCCAGCATTTT. Its translation: CASSSNRGSWEPQHF. The full variable domain, rest sourced from reference TRBV7-9 and TRBJ1-5, is DTGVSQNPRHKITKRGQNVTFRCDPISEHNRLYWYRQTLGQGPEFLTYFQNEAQLEKSRLLSDRFSAERPKGSFSTLEIQRTEQGDSAMYLCASSSNRGSWEPQHFGDGTRLSIL.